One and the same sample provided the 8 T cell receptor beta chains below, sequenced in a study of T-cell memory formation after mild COVID-19. One entry per CDR3 protein, called by TCRdb with MiXCR from the 5' RACE reads. The sample has about 430,000 distinct CDR3 sequences, 24% seen once; the top ten hold 8.8%. Sample: PBMCs or a T cell subset sorted from them (not recorded which). The receptors here all came from an adult woman who had mild COVID-19 (a few samples of this study predate the infection). Cell type and time point are not known.

V is TRBV12-3 or TRBV12-4 and J is TRBJ2-7; 7 bases line up with TRBD1. The J segment lost 1 base and the V segment lost 5 bases, leaving 5 bases of the junction unmatched. The length of the CDR3 is 14 residues. The CDR3 DNA sequence: TGTGCCAGCAGTAAACAGGGGAGATCCTACGAGCAGTACTTC. It encodes CASSKQGRSYEQYF.

The rearrangement joins TRBV12-3 or TRBV12-4 to TRBJ1-2; D gene unclear. The ends were cut back, 7 bases at V and 4 bases at J, with 16 bases in the middle. This CDR3 comprises 14 residues. CDR3 sequence reads: CASTGDGVAYGYTF. CDR3 DNA sequence: TGTGCCAGCACCGGAGACGGGGTAGCCTATGGCTACACCTTC.

This chain joins TRBV5-6 and TRBJ1-2; D is unresolved. Germline V gene sequence: CDR1 SGHDT, CDR2 YYEEEE. CDR3 length: 15 residues. The ends were cut back, 1 base at V and 0 bases at J, with 10 bases in the middle. In DNA, the CDR3 is TGTGCCAGCAGCTTGTCGGACGGTACTAACTATGGCTACACCTTC. This translates into CASSLSDGTNYGYTF.

This clonotype was detected only a few times. J is TRBJ1-2 and V is TRBV6-5; no clear D gene. The CDR3 sequence is 13 residues long. Germline loops: CDR1 MNHEY, CDR2 SVGAGI. Trimming stripped 2 bases from V and 8 bases from J, with 12 bases between. The CDR3: CASSYAPPVGYTF. As DNA, the CDR3 is TGTGCCAGCAGTTACGCGCCCCCAGTGGGCTACACCTTC.

The chain combines TRBV4-3 with TRBJ2-1; D unclear. This CDR3 region has 14 residues. V lost 0 bases and J 8 bases, leaving 11 bases between the germline ends. Germline loops: CDR1 LGHNA, CDR2 YSLEER. CDR3 sequence: CASSQEQEWDEQFF. Here the CDR3 DNA reads TGCGCCAGCAGCCAAGAACAAGAATGGGATGAGCAGTTCTTC.

The chain employs TRBV29-1 and TRBJ2-7; D not certain. Trimming removed 3 bases from V and 0 bases from J, with 9 bases in between. Germline assignment: CDR1 SQVTM and CDR2 ANQGSEA. The CDR3 totals 13 residues. The CDR3 spells CSVDLGDSYEQYF. CDR3 DNA: TGCAGCGTTGACCTTGGAGACTCCTACGAGCAGTACTTC.

This rearrangement joins TRBV20-1 to TRBJ2-7, with D unclear. CDR1 DFQATT and CDR2 SNEGSKA come from the germline V gene (reference sequence). V lost 4 bases to trimming and J lost 2 bases, with 9 bases between them. There are 12 residues in the CDR3. The CDR3 DNA reads as TGCAGTGCTACTGAAGACGCCTACGAGCAGTACTTC. Translating gives CSATEDAYEQYF.

This clonotype was seen only a few times. The chain employs TRBV12-3 or TRBV12-4 and TRBJ2-1, with 12 bases that match TRBD2. V gave up 5 bases and J gave up 9 bases; unmatched junction bases: 8. The CDR3 has 15 residues. The CDR3 region is CASSALAGGRGEQFF. The CDR3 DNA is TGTGCCAGCAGTGCACTAGCGGGGGGCCGTGGTGAGCAGTTCTTC.